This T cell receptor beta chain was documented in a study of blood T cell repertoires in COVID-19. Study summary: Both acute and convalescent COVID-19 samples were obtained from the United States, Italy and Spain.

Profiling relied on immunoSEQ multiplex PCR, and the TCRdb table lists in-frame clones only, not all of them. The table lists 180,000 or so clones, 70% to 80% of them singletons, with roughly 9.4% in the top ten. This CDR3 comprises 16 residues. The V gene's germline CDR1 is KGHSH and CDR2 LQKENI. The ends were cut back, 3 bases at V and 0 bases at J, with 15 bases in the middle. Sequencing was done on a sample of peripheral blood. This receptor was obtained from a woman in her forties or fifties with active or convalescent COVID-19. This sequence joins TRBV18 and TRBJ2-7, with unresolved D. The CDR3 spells CASSPYSQTNSYEQYF. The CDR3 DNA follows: TGTGCCAGCTCACCGTACTCCCAGACAAACTCCTACGAGCAGTACTTC.